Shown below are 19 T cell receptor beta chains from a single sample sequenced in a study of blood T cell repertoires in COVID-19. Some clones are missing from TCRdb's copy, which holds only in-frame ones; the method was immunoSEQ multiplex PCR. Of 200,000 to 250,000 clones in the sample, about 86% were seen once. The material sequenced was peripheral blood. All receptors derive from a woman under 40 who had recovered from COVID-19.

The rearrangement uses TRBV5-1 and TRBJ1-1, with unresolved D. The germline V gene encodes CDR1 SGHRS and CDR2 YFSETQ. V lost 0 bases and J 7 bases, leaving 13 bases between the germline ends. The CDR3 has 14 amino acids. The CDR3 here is CASSLGQVVREAFF. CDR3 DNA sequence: TGCGCCAGCAGCTTGGGACAAGTTGTCCGTGAAGCTTTCTTT. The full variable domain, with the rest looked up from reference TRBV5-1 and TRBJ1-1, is KAGVTQTPRYLIKTRGQQVTLSCSPISGHRSVSWYQQTPGQGLQFLFEYFSETQRNKGNFPGRFSGRQFSNSRSEMNVSTLELGDSALYLCASSLGQVVREAFFGQGTRLTVV.

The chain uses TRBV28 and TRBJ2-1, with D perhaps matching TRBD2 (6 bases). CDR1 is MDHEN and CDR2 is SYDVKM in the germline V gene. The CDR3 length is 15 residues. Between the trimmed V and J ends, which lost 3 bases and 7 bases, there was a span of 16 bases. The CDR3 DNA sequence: TGTGCCAGCAGTTTGGGGGGAAAGGGTGGGAATGAGCAGTTCTTC. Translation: CASSLGGKGGNEQFF. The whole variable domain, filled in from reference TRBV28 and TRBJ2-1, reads DVKVTQSSRYLVKRTGEKVFLECVQDMDHENMFWYRQDPGLGLRLIYFSYDVKMKEKGDIPEGYSVSREKKERFSLILESASTNQTSMYLCASSLGGKGGNEQFFGPGTRLTVL.

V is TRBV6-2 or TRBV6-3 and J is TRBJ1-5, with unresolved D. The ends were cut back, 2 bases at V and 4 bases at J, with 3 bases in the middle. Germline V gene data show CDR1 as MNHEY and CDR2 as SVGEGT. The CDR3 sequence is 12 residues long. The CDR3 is CASSYRNQPQHF. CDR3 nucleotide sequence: TGTGCCAGCAGTTACCGGAATCAGCCCCAGCATTTT.

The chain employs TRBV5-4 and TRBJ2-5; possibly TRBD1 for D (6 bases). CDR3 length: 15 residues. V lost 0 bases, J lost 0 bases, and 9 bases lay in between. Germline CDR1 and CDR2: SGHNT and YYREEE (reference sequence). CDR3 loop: CASSLDPGDQETQYF. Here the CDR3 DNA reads TGTGCCAGCAGCTTGGACCCAGGGGACCAAGAGACCCAGTACTTC. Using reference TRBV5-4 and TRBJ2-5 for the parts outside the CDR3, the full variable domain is ETGVTQSPTHLIKTRGQQVTLRCSSQSGHNTVSWYQQALGQGPQFIFQYYREEENGRGNFPPRFSGLQFPNYSSELNVNALELDDSALYLCASSLDPGDQETQYFGPGTRLLVL.

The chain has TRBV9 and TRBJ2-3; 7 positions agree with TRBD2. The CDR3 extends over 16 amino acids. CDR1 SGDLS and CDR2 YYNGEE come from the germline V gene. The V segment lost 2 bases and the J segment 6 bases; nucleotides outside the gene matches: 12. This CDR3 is CASSVGGSEGGDTQYF. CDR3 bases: TGTGCCAGCAGCGTGGGCGGGAGCGAAGGAGGGGATACGCAGTATTTT.

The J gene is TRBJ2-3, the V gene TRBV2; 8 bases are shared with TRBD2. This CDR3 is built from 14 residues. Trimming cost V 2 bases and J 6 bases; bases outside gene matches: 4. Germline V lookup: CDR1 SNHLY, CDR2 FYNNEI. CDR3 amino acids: CASSESSGTDTQYF. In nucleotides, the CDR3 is TGTGCCAGCAGTGAAAGTAGCGGGACTGATACGCAGTATTTT. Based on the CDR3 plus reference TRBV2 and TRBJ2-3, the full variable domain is EPEVTQTPSHQVTQMGQEVILRCVPISNHLYFYWYRQILGQKVEFLVSFYNNEISEKSEIFDDQFSVERPDGSNFTLKIRSTKLEDSAMYFCASSESSGTDTQYFGPGTRLTVL.

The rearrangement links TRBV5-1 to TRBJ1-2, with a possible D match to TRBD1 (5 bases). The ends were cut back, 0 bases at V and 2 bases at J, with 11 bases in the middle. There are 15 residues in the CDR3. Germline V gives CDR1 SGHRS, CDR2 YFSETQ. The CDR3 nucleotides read TGCGCCAGCAGCTTGGTGGACAACCGGAACTATGGCTACACCTTC. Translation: CASSLVDNRNYGYTF.

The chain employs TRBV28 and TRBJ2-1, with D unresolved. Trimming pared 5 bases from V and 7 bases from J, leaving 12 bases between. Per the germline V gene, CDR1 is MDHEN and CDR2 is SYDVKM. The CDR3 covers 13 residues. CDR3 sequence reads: CASSLRSRNEQFF. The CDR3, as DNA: TGTGCCAGCAGTCTGCGTAGCAGAAATGAGCAGTTCTTC.

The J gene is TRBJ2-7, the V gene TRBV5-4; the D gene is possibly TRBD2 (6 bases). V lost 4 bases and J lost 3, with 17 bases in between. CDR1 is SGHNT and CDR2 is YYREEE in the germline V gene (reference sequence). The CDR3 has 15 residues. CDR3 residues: CASSLYTGLRYEQYF. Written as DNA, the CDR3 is TGTGCCAGCAGCCTATACACGGGACTTCGCTACGAGCAGTACTTC.

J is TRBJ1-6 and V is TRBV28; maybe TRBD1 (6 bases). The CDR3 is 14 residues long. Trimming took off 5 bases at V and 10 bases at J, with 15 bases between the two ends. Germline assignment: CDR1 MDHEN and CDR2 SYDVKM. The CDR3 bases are TGTGCCAGCAGTATCCCGACAGGACACTCACCCCTCCACTTT. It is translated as CASSIPTGHSPLHF.

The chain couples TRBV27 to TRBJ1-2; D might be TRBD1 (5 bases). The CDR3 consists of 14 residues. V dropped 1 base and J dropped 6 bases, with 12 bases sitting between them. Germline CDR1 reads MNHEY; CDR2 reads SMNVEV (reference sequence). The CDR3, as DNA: TGTGCCAGCAGTTTATTGGGGGGGAGAGATGGCTACACCTTC. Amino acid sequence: CASSLLGGRDGYTF.

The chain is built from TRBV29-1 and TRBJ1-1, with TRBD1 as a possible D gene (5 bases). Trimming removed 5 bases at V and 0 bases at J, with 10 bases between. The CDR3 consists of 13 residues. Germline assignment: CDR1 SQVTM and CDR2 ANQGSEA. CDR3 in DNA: TGCAGCGTTCGGAGGGACGTGAACACTGAAGCTTTCTTT. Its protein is CSVRRDVNTEAFF.

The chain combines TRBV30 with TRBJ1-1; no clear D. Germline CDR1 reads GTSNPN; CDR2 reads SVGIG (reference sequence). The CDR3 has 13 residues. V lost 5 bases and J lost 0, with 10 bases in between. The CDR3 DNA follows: TGTGCCTGGGACATACAGATGAACACTGAAGCTTTCTTT. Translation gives CAWDIQMNTEAFF.

CDR3 DNA: TGTGCCAGCAGTTTACGTCGGGACTCCTTCGGATCCCAGCATTTT. Translated, it gives CASSLRRDSFGSQHF. V gene TRBV28 combines with J gene TRBJ1-5; TRBD1 might be the D (5 bases). Trimming took off 2 bases at V and 11 bases at J, with 19 bases between the two ends. The germline gives CDR1 MDHEN, CDR2 SYDVKM. The length of the CDR3 is 15 residues.

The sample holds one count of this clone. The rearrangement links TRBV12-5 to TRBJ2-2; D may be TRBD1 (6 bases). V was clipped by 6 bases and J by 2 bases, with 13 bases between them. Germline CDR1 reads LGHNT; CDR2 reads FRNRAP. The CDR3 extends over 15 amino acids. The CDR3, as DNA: TGTGCTAGTGGCCCGGACAGTTACAACACCGGGGAGCTGTTTTTT. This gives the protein CASGPDSYNTGELFF.

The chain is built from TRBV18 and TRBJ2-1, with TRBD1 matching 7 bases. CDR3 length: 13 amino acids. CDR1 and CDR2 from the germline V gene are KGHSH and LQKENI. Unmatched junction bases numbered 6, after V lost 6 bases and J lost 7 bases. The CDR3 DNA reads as TGTGCCAGCTCGGTATTCAGGGGGAATGAGCAGTTCTTC. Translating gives CASSVFRGNEQFF.

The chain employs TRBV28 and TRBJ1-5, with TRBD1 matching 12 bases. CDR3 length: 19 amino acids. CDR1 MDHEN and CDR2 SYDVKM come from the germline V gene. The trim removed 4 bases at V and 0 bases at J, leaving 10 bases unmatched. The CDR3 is CASSSNPGQGADSNQPQHF. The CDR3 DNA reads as TGTGCCAGCAGTTCTAACCCGGGACAGGGGGCCGATAGCAATCAGCCCCAGCATTTT. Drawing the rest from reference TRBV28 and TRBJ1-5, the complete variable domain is DVKVTQSSRYLVKRTGEKVFLECVQDMDHENMFWYRQDPGLGLRLIYFSYDVKMKEKGDIPEGYSVSREKKERFSLILESASTNQTSMYLCASSSNPGQGADSNQPQHFGDGTRLSIL.

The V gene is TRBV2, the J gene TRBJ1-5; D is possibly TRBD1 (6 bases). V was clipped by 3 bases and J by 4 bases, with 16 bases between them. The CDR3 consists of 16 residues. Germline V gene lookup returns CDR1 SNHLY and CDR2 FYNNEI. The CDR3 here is CASSDAGVVPNQPQHF. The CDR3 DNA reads TGTGCCAGCAGTGATGCAGGGGTAGTTCCAAATCAGCCCCAGCATTTT. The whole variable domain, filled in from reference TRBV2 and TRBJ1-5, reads EPEVTQTPSHQVTQMGQEVILRCVPISNHLYFYWYRQILGQKVEFLVSFYNNEISEKSEIFDDQFSVERPDGSNFTLKIRSTKLEDSAMYFCASSDAGVVPNQPQHFGDGTRLSIL.

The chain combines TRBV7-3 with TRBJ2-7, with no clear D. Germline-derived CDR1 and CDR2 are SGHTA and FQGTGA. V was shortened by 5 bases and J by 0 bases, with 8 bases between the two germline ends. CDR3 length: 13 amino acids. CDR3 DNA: TGTGCCAGCAGCGAGAGTGGCTCCTACGAGCAGTACTTC. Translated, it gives CASSESGSYEQYF. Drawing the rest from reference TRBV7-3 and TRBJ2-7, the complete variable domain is GAGVSQTPSNKVTEKGKYVELRCDPISGHTALYWYRQSLGQGPEFLIYFQGTGAADDSGLPNDRFFAVRPEGSVSTLKIQRTERGDSAVYLCASSESGSYEQYFGPGTRLTVT.